This TCR beta chain emerged from a study of Ad26.COV2.S vaccination and SARS-CoV-2 variants. Across the whole study: Ad26.COV2.S was injected intramuscularly once or twice, 56 days apart.

On this clone: What it binds is not known.

The study's findings and limits: CD8+ and CD4+ T cells specific for spike reportedly responded with substantial breadth after vaccination.

The method was immunoSEQ multiplex PCR; TCRdb's version includes in-frame clones alone and lacks a portion of them. The sample records around 300,000 clones, 86% being singletons. This sample's treatment: 19 received Ad26.COV2.S at low or high dose, single or two shots; about 5 received placebo; per-sample allocation not given. At day 63 after the first vaccine or placebo injection, samples were drawn. An adult aged 18-55 years in Boston served as the donor. An Ad26 vector expressing Wuhan-strain SARS-CoV-2 spike constituted the vaccine. The input for sequencing was peripheral blood, taken in a trial of Ad26.COV2.S vaccine versus placebo. The clonotype originates from a person between 18 and 59 years old who received the Ad26.COV2.S COVID-19 vaccine or a placebo.

CDR3 sequence: CASSPRTAGTEQYF. CDR3 nucleotide sequence: TGTGCCAGCTCACCAAGGACGGCTGGGACCGAGCAGTACTTC. The V call is TRBV18, the J call TRBJ2-7; tentatively, D is TRBD1 or TRBD2 (5 bases each). Germline-derived CDR1 and CDR2 are KGHSH and LQKENI. The CDR3 contains 14 residues. V lost 2 bases and J lost 6, with 14 bases in between.